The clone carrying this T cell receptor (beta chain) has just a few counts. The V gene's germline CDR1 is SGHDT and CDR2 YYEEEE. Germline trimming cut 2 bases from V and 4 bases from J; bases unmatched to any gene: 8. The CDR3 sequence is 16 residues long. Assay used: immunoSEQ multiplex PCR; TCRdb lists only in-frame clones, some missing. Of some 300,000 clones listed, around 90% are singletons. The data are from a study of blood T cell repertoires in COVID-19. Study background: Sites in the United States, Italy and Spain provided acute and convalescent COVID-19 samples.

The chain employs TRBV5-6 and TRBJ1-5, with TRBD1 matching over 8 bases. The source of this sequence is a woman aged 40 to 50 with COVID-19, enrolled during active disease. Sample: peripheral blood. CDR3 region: CASSFWTGYGNQPQHF. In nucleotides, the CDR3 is TGTGCCAGCAGCTTTTGGACAGGGTACGGTAATCAGCCCCAGCATTTT.